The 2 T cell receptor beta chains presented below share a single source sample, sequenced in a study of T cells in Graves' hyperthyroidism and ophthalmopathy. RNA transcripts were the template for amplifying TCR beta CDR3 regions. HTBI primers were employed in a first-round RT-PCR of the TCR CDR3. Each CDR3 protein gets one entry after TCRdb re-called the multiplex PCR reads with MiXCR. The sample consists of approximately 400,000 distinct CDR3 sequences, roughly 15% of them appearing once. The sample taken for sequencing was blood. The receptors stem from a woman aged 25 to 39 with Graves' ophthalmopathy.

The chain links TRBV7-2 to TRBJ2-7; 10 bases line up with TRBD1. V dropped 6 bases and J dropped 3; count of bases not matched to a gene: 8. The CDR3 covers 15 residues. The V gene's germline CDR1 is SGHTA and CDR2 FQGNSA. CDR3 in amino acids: CASSCRDRGVYEQYF. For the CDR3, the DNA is TGTGCCAGCAGTTGCCGGGACAGGGGAGTCTACGAGCAGTACTTC.

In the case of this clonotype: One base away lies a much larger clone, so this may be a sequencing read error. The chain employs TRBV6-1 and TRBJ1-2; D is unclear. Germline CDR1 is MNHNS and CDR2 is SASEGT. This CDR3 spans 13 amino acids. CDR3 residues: CASSEAVGIGCTF. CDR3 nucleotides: TGTGCCAGCAGTGAAGCGGTAGGGATCGGCTGCACCTTC.